One sample yielded the 5 T cell receptor beta chains listed below, sequenced in a study of cytomegalovirus exposure and HLA in healthy donors. The PCR made use of 60 Vbeta and 13 Jbeta primers. Method: immunoSEQ multiplex PCR; TCRdb's copy keeps in-frame clones and lacks some. This table holds hundreds of thousands of clones, about 89% found once. The sample taken for sequencing was PBMCs. The source is a woman between 18 and 29 years old in good health and CMV-seronegative.

The CDR3 DNA reads as TGTGCCAGCAGTGCCTACAGCATGAACACTGAAGCTTTCTTT. Translating gives CASSAYSMNTEAFF. This sequence joins TRBV6-5 and TRBJ1-1; D not certain. CDR1 is MNHEY and CDR2 is SVGAGI in the germline V gene. Trimming took off 5 bases at V and 0 bases at J, with 10 bases between the two ends. The CDR3 spans 14 residues.

This chain joins TRBV9 and TRBJ1-2, with 9 bases identical to TRBD1. The J segment lost 9 bases and the V segment lost 5 bases, leaving 14 bases of the junction unmatched. CDR1 SGDLS and CDR2 YYNGEE come from the germline V gene. This CDR3 region has 15 residues. CDR3 DNA sequence: TGTGCCAGCAGTCCCAGGGGACAGGGTCACAATCGCTACACCTTC. It specifies CASSPRGQGHNRYTF.

This clone is a singleton in its sample. V usage is TRBV5-1 and J usage is TRBJ1-5; TRBD1 aligns across 10 bases. The J segment lost 4 bases and the V segment lost 3 bases, leaving 4 bases of the junction unmatched. Per the germline V gene, CDR1 is SGHRS and CDR2 is YFSETQ. The CDR3 runs to 15 residues. The CDR3 bases are TGCGCCAGCAGCTGGGGGACAGGGGATAATCAGCCCCAGCATTTT. It codes for CASSWGTGDNQPQHF.

The gene calls are TRBV18 and TRBJ2-7, with 7 bases lining up with TRBD1. V gave up 3 bases and J gave up 4 bases; unmatched junction bases: 6. The length of the CDR3 is 14 residues. The germline CDR1 and CDR2 sequences are KGHSH and LQKENI. CDR3 DNA: TGTGCCAGCTCACCGGACAGGCTTAAGTACGAGCAGTACTTC. It yields the protein CASSPDRLKYEQYF.

This clone showed up just a few times. The chain employs TRBV9 and TRBJ1-2; no definite D call. Germline V lookup: CDR1 SGDLS, CDR2 YYNGEE. The CDR3 consists of 15 residues. Trimming left V 3 bases short and J 8 bases short, with 20 bases between. CDR3 sequence: CASSAQREIMGGYTF. The CDR3 bases are TGTGCCAGCAGCGCCCAGCGGGAGATCATGGGGGGCTACACCTTC.